This TCR beta chain was sequenced in a study of T cell responses to AZD1222 COVID-19 vaccine (dated by TCRdb to about 2021). For the study in its entirety: TCR sequencing covered roughly 230 trial participants: 200 to 220 given two doses of AZD1222 and 26 given two doses of MenACWY control vaccine. Trial participants were enrolled by age into 18-55, 56-69 and 70-plus year subgroups, with approximately 150, 28 and 58 TCR-sequenced participants respectively.

The CDR3 regions of human TCRbeta chains were subjected to immunosequencing. The original pipeline was this. Repertoire TCRs were checked for matches against a reference library of SARS-CoV-2-specific TCRs that had been generated using the MIRA antigen-specificity platform. Breadth meant the fraction of unique TCRs that were SARS-CoV-2-associated, whereas depth meant the fraction of total T cells that were SARS-CoV-2-associated. Using the MIRA data, each spike-specific TCR was assigned both to the spike region to which the TCR was reactive and to a CD4 or CD8 class. Log10-transformed breadth and depth values were compared by one-way ANOVA with Sidak's multiple comparisons tests. As stored in TCRdb, this immuneACCESS dataset retains in-frame rearrangements with V and J assigned. A fraction of the clones does not appear; measured against another copy, unresolved V genes explain less than half of the discrepancy, and the remainder lacks a known reason. D and trimming come from the DNA, and the V and J calls and clone size come from that table. The sample table lists about 150,000 clones, about 89% of them with a count of one. Roughly 9.7% of the sample is held by the ten biggest clonotypes.

Overall study outcomes, separate from this receptor: The vaccine-associated CD4 TCRs covered the entire spike protein, and the dominant responses fell in regions 160-218 and 743-854. In the small 56-69-year group, the increase in depth fell short of significance, most likely because of low power. Conclusions about previously exposed vaccinees are limited, since just 5 to 7 AZD1222 recipients were seropositive for SARS-CoV-2 at baseline. Reportedly, close to half of the unique spike-specific TCRs recognized epitopes lying outside the regions that are mutated in the B.1.351 and B.1.1.7 variants. No day 14 peak-response samples were available, so repertoires were characterized only after the peak T cell response. After two AZD1222 doses, spike-specific TCR breadth and depth were significantly higher than at day 0 and than in MenACWY recipients. Participants were mostly white British, with more females than males. The authors suggested clonal diversity may have been underestimated.

The germline V gene supplies CDR1 MNHEY and CDR2 SVGEGT. The CDR3 holds 16 amino acids from the cysteine to the phenylalanine. Just CDR3 DNA is preserved here, 48 bases in frame from base 1. Trimming removed 4 bases from V and 0 bases from J, leaving 14 bases between the germline ends. What the time point label conveys for this sample: about 28 days (+/-7) after the second vaccine dose. AZD1222 recipients given second doses at about 4 weeks or at about 12 weeks were pooled, since spike-specific TCR depth and breadth were not found to differ between the two schedules. Samples from vaccinated people were obtained from the UK trials COV001 and COV002, which included a single-blind randomized controlled phase 2/3 trial of AZD1222 (ChAdOx1 nCoV-19) in healthy adults. Trial participant PBMC samples were collected at day 0 and day 28 after the second dose for TCRbeta chain sequencing. Turning to this clone: Its binding antigen is unknown. No clone much larger than this one lies a single base away; base qualities are absent.

The sequence joins TRBV6-2 or TRBV6-3 to TRBJ2-3; the D region possibly corresponds to TRBD2 (6 bases align). The specimen comprised peripheral blood, sampled 28 days after the second AZD1222 dose. This TCR was sampled from an adult who received the AZD1222 COVID-19 vaccine. The nucleotide sequence reads TGTGCCAGCAGTTGGGGGGATAGGCCCAGCACAGATACGCAGTATTTT. It specifies CASSWGDRPSTDTQYF.